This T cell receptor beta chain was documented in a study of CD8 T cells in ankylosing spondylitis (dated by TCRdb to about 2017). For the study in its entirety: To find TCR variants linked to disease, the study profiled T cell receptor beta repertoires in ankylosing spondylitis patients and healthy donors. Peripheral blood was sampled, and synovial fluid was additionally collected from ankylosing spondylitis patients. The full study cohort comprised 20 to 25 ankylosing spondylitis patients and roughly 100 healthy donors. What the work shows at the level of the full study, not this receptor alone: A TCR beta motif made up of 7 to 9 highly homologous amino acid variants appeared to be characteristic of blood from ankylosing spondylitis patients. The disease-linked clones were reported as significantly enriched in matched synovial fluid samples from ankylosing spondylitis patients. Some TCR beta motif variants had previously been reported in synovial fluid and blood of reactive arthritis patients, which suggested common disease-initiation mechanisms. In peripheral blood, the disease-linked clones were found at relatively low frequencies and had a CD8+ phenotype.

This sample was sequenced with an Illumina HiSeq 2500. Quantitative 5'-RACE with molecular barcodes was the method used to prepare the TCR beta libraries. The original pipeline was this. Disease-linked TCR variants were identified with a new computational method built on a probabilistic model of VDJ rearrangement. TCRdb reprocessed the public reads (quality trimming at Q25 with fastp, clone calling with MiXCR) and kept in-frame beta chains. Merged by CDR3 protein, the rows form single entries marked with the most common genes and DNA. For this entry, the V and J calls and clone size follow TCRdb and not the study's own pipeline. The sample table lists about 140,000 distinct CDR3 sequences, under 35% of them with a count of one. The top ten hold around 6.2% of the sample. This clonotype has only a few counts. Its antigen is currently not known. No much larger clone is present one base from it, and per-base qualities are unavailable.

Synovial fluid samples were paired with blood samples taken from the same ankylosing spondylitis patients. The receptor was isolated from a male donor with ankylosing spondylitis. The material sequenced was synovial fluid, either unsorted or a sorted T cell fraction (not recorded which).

CDR3 sequence: CASSQDRGFNEQFF. The sequenced DNA is TGTGCCAGCAGCCAAGATAGGGGTTTCAATGAGCAGTTCTTC. The chain was built from TRBV3-1 and TRBJ2-1; TRBD1 is possibly the D segment (5 matching bases). The germline V gene (reference sequence) sets CDR1 to LGHDT and CDR2 to YNNKEL. V sheds 0 bases and J sheds 6 bases, leaving 9 bases between their ends. Including cysteine and phenylalanine, the CDR3 has 14 amino acids. Of the read, only the CDR3 DNA is kept; its 42 bases are in frame from base 1.